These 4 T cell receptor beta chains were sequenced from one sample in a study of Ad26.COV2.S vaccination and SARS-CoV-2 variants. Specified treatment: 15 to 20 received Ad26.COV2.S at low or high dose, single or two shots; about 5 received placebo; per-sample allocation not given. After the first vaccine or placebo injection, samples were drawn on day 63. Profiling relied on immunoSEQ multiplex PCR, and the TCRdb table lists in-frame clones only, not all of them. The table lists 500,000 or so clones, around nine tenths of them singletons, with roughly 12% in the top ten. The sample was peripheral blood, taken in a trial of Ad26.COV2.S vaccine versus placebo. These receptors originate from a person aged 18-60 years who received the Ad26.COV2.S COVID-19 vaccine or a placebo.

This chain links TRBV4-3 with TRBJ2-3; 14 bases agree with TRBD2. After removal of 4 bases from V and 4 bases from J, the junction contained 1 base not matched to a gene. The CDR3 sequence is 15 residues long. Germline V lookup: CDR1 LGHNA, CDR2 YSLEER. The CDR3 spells CASSPGLAGADTQYF. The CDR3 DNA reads TGCGCCAGCAGCCCGGGACTAGCGGGAGCAGATACGCAGTATTTT.

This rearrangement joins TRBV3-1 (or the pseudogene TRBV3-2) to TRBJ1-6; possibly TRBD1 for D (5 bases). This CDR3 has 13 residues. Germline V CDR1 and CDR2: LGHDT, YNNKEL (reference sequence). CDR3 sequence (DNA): TGTATGCCCTTGGGGGGGGTTCGATCACCCCTCCACTTT. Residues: CMPLGGVRSPLHF.

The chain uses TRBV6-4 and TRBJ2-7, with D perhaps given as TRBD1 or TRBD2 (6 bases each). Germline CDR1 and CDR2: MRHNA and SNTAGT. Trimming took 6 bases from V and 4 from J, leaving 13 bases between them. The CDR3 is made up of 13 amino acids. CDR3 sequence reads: CASSRGTTYEQYF. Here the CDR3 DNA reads TGTGCCAGCAGCCGCGGGACAACATACGAGCAGTACTTC.

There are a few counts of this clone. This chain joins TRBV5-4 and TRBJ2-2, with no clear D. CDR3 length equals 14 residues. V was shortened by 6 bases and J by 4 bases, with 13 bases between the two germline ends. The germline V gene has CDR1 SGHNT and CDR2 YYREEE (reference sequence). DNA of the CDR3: TGTGCCAGCACCCCCGAGGTGGGCACCGGGGAGCTGTTTTTT. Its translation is CASTPEVGTGELFF.